The 32 T cell receptor beta chains below come from one sample, sequenced in a study of T-cell memory formation after mild COVID-19. One entry per CDR3 protein results from TCRdb running MiXCR on the 5' RACE reads. The sample holds around 200,000 distinct CDR3 sequences, under 12% seen once. The sequencing input was PBMCs or a T cell subset sorted from them (not recorded which). These receptors all stem from a man aged 18 to 30 who had mild COVID-19 (a few samples of this study predate the infection). Cell type and time point are not known.

This clonotype has more than one count but fewer than ten. The chain has TRBV20-1 and TRBJ2-5, with 7 bases matching TRBD1. Per germline, CDR1 DFQATT and CDR2 SNEGSKA (reference sequence). V gave up 1 base and J gave up 5 bases; unmatched junction bases: 7. The CDR3 has 14 amino acids. DNA for the CDR3: TGCAGTGCTAGAGTTCAGGGGGTACGGGAGACCCAGTACTTC. This sequence encodes CSARVQGVRETQYF.

This rearrangement joins TRBV5-1 to TRBJ2-5, with TRBD2 matching over 9 bases. V shed 5 bases, J shed 0 bases, and the junction held 8 bases outside the gene matches. The CDR3 totals 16 residues. Germline assignment: CDR1 SGHRS and CDR2 YFSETQ. The CDR3: CASSGRASGNQETQYF. CDR3 coding DNA: TGCGCCAGCAGTGGTAGGGCTAGCGGGAACCAAGAGACCCAGTACTTC. The variable domain in full, with the rest retrieved from reference TRBV5-1 and TRBJ2-5, is KAGVTQTPRYLIKTRGQQVTLSCSPISGHRSVSWYQQTPGQGLQFLFEYFSETQRNKGNFPGRFSGRQFSNSRSEMNVSTLELGDSALYLCASSGRASGNQETQYFGPGTRLLVL.

At least ten counts were recorded for this clonotype. The chain uses TRBV20-1 and TRBJ2-2, with a weak D call TRBD1 (5 bases). This CDR3 is 16 amino acids long. V lost 5 bases to trimming and J lost 2 bases, with 18 bases between them. CDR1 is DFQATT, CDR2 SNEGSKA, per germline (reference sequence). CDR3 region: CSAGGGAPVNTGELFF. The CDR3 nucleotides are TGCAGTGCTGGCGGTGGGGCGCCCGTAAACACCGGGGAGCTGTTTTTT.

This clonotype was detected a few times. The rearrangement uses TRBV18 and TRBJ2-2; 7 nucleotides line up with TRBD1. The germline CDR1 and CDR2 sequences are KGHSH and LQKENI. The CDR3 loop spans 16 amino acids. The trim removed 4 bases at V and 5 bases at J, leaving 10 bases unmatched. The CDR3 nucleotides are TGTGCCAGCTCACTCGCCACAGGGGCGGCGACCGGGGAGCTGTTTTTT. Protein sequence: CASSLATGAATGELFF.

This chain links TRBV9 with TRBJ1-2; D gene uncertain. Germline values: CDR1 SGDLS, CDR2 YYNGEE. V dropped 3 bases and J dropped 0 bases, with 9 bases sitting between them. The CDR3 has 14 residues. The CDR3 nucleotides are TGTGCCAGCAGCGCCCGACGGACTAACTATGGCTACACCTTC. Protein product: CASSARRTNYGYTF.

V usage is TRBV18 and J usage is TRBJ1-2; D is unclear. This CDR3 is built from 14 residues. Trimming shortened V by 2 bases and J by 7 bases, and 14 bases separated the two germline ends. Germline CDR1 KGHSH, CDR2 LQKENI. The CDR3: CASSPNSAAGGYTF. CDR3 nucleotide sequence: TGTGCCAGCTCACCAAATTCGGCAGCAGGTGGCTACACCTTC.

The table lists this clonotype with a few counts. The chain employs TRBV7-9 and TRBJ2-2; D possibly matches TRBD1 or TRBD2 (5 bases each). Germline CDR1 is SEHNR and CDR2 is FQNEAQ (reference sequence). The CDR3 is 14 amino acids. V was shortened by 5 bases and J by 5 bases, with 12 bases between the two germline ends. CDR3 DNA sequence: TGTGCCAGCAGCCCCCTGGGGGTTACCGGGGAGCTGTTTTTT. Amino acid sequence: CASSPLGVTGELFF. The full variable domain, with the rest looked up from reference TRBV7-9 and TRBJ2-2, is DTGVSQNPRHKITKRGQNVTFRCDPISEHNRLYWYRQTLGQGPEFLTYFQNEAQLEKSRLLSDRFSAERPKGSFSTLEIQRTEQGDSAMYLCASSPLGVTGELFFGEGSRLTVL.

The chain carries TRBV19 and TRBJ1-2; 9 bases line up with TRBD1. In germline, CDR1 is LNHDA, CDR2 SQIVND (reference sequence). This CDR3 has 14 residues. The junction had 8 bases not matched to a gene; V was cut back by 6 bases and J by 6 bases. The CDR3 spells CASSPWTGDNGYTF. The DNA for the CDR3 is TGTGCCAGTAGCCCCTGGACAGGGGACAATGGCTACACCTTC. The variable domain in full, with the rest retrieved from reference TRBV19 and TRBJ1-2, is DGGITQSPKYLFRKEGQNVTLSCEQNLNHDAMYWYRQDPGQGLRLIYYSQIVNDFQKGDIAEGYSVSREKKESFPLTVTSAQKNPTAFYLCASSPWTGDNGYTFGSGTRLTVV.

The J gene is TRBJ1-1, the V gene TRBV18, with D uncertain. Germline CDR1 reads KGHSH; CDR2 reads LQKENI. With 3 bases removed from V and 4 bases from J, the gap between germline ends came to 12 bases. The CDR3 is made up of 14 amino acids. The CDR3 sequence: CASSPERPFTEAFF. The CDR3 DNA reads as TGTGCCAGCTCACCGGAGCGGCCGTTCACTGAAGCTTTCTTT.

This rearrangement joins TRBV7-3 to TRBJ1-1; D not resolved. The germline gives CDR1 SGHTA, CDR2 FQGTGA. Deletions cut 5 bases from V and 0 bases from J, with 13 bases between. This CDR3 spans 15 amino acids. CDR3: CASSPSRDMNTEAFF. In DNA form, the CDR3 reads TGTGCCAGCAGCCCTTCCCGGGATATGAACACTGAAGCTTTCTTT.

The chain joins TRBV5-1 to TRBJ1-3, with D unresolved. The CDR3 loop spans 15 amino acids. Trimming cost V 0 bases and J 4 bases, with 11 bases left between them. The germline gives CDR1 SGHRS, CDR2 YFSETQ. Here the CDR3 reads CASSLEWGAGNTIYF. CDR3 in DNA: TGCGCCAGCAGCTTGGAATGGGGAGCGGGAAACACCATATATTTT.

This clonotype was observed many times. The V gene is TRBV29-1, the J gene TRBJ2-3; possibly TRBD1 for D (6 bases). This CDR3 region has 12 residues. CDR1 SQVTM and CDR2 ANQGSEA come from the germline V gene. Trimming left V 4 bases short and J 5 bases short, with 10 bases between. The CDR3 DNA is TGCAGCGTTGCAGGGGCCCGAGATACGCAGTATTTT. Its protein product is CSVAGARDTQYF.

This rearrangement joins TRBV9 to TRBJ2-1, with no clear D. CDR3 size: 12 residues. The germline gives CDR1 SGDLS, CDR2 YYNGEE. V was cut by 2 bases and J by 9 bases, with 9 bases left in between. This CDR3 is CASSVQLGEQFF. The DNA of the CDR3 is TGTGCCAGCAGCGTCCAACTGGGTGAGCAGTTCTTC.

This clonotype came up a few times. The chain joins TRBV12-3 or TRBV12-4 to TRBJ1-6; 8 nucleotides match TRBD1. This CDR3 has 14 amino acids. With 5 bases clipped from V and 8 bases from J, the junction kept 5 bases outside the gene matches. In nucleotides, the CDR3 is TGTGCCAGCAGTGACGGACAGGGCCATTCACCCCTCCACTTT. Its protein is CASSDGQGHSPLHF.

This clonotype was counted only a few times. The chain combines TRBV12-3 or TRBV12-4 with TRBJ2-1, with 13 bases fitting TRBD2. Losses at the gene ends were 5 bases for V and 3 bases for J; bases not matched to a gene: 10. The CDR3 extends over 18 amino acids. Here the CDR3 DNA reads TGTGCCAGCAGTGCTGGGACTAGCGGGGAAAGAAACTACAATGAGCAGTTCTTC. Translation: CASSAGTSGERNYNEQFF.

The CDR3 DNA is TGTGCCAGCAGTGCAGTTTGGACTGAAGCTTTCTTT. This sequence encodes CASSAVWTEAFF. The chain employs TRBV6-1 and TRBJ1-1; D call uncertain. The CDR3 is made up of 12 amino acids. V lost 4 bases and J lost 5, with 8 bases in between. Germline V gene lookup returns CDR1 MNHNS and CDR2 SASEGT.

This clonotype occurred a few times. The chain is built from TRBV4-3 and TRBJ1-5; D might be TRBD1 (6 bases). The V and J ends lost 0 bases and 7 bases respectively, with 10 bases between them. The CDR3 extends over 14 amino acids. In germline, CDR1 is LGHNA, CDR2 YSLEER. As DNA, the CDR3 is TGCGCCAGCAGCCAAGAGGTACAGGGCCAGCCCCAGCATTTT. This sequence encodes CASSQEVQGQPQHF.

The chain combines TRBV6-6 with TRBJ1-1, with D maybe TRBD1 (6 bases). The CDR3 contains 12 residues. V shed 8 bases and J shed 5 bases, with 12 bases lying between them. CDR1 MNHNY and CDR2 SVGAGI come from the germline V gene (reference sequence). In DNA form, the CDR3 reads TGTGCCAGCGGCCCGGGACAAACTGAAGCTTTCTTT. As protein: CASGPGQTEAFF.

The chain links TRBV12-3 or TRBV12-4 to TRBJ1-2; tentative D call: TRBD1 (5 bases). The CDR3 is 16 residues long. The V end was cut by 3 bases, the J end by 0 bases, with 14 bases between. In DNA form, the CDR3 reads TGTGCCAGCAGTTTTGGAGGGGACCCTGCTAACTATGGCTACACCTTC. Residues: CASSFGGDPANYGYTF.

This clonotype came up a few times. The chain has TRBV12-3 or TRBV12-4 and TRBJ2-1; D possibly corresponds to TRBD1 (6 bases). The ends were cut back, 7 bases at V and 10 bases at J, with 11 bases in the middle. The CDR3 has 11 residues. The CDR3 protein is CASIQRGEQFF. CDR3 in DNA: TGTGCCAGCATCCAGAGGGGGGAGCAGTTCTTC.

There are a few counts of this clonotype. This rearrangement joins TRBV6-5 to TRBJ2-3; D may be TRBD2 (6 bases). Germline V gene lookup returns CDR1 MNHEY and CDR2 SVGAGI. Trimming shortened V by 6 bases and J by 5 bases, and 15 bases separated the two germline ends. CDR3 length equals 14 residues. The CDR3 DNA is TGTGCCAGCAGCCGCGGGGTAGCTGGAGATACGCAGTATTTT. Translating it yields CASSRGVAGDTQYF.

This clonotype has just a few counts. This chain connects TRBV30 to TRBJ2-5; TRBD1 matches 10 bases. CDR3 length: 13 residues. The V gene's germline CDR1 is GTSNPN and CDR2 SVGIG (reference sequence). The J segment lost 5 bases and the V segment lost 1 base, leaving 1 base of the junction unmatched. The CDR3 DNA reads TGTGCCTGGAGTGGGACAGGGGGGGAGACCCAGTACTTC. This sequence encodes CAWSGTGGETQYF.

This clonotype was seen a handful of times. The chain joins TRBV4-3 to TRBJ1-1, with D unclear. Germline CDR1 and CDR2: LGHNA and YSLEER. V shed 2 bases and J shed 3 bases, with 13 bases lying between them. CDR3 length: 15 amino acids. The CDR3, as DNA: TGCGCCAGCAGCCAATACAAGGGTGGGCACACTGAAGCTTTCTTT. It is translated as CASSQYKGGHTEAFF.

The chain carries TRBV12-3 or TRBV12-4 and TRBJ1-5, with TRBD1 matching 7 bases. Losses at the gene ends were 0 bases for V and 7 bases for J; bases not matched to a gene: 6. The CDR3 sequence is 15 residues long. CDR3 in amino acids: CASSLADRPRQPQHF. The CDR3 DNA reads as TGTGCCAGCAGTTTAGCGGACAGGCCCAGGCAGCCCCAGCATTTT.

In this sample, this clonotype turned up many times. The J gene is TRBJ2-3, the V gene TRBV20-1, with D possibly being TRBD1 (6 bases). Germline V gene data show CDR1 as DFQATT and CDR2 as SNEGSKA (reference sequence). This CDR3 contains 14 residues. Between the trimmed V and J ends, which lost 0 bases and 1 base, there was a span of 8 bases. Written as DNA, the CDR3 is TGCAGTGCTAGAGATCACAGGGGCACAGATACGCAGTATTTT. It specifies CSARDHRGTDTQYF.

The sample holds a few counts of this clonotype. The chain couples TRBV9 to TRBJ1-1; no firm D call. The CDR3 sequence is 13 residues long. The V end was cut by 2 bases, the J end by 6 bases, with 11 bases between. CDR1 and CDR2 from the germline V gene are SGDLS and YYNGEE. The CDR3 DNA follows: TGTGCCAGCAGCGTTAGGGAACGGGCTGAAGCTTTCTTT. This translates into CASSVRERAEAFF.

This clonotype was seen repeatedly, ten times or more. V and J are TRBV5-1 and TRBJ2-4, with 12 nucleotides matching TRBD2. With V trimmed by 1 base and J by 7 bases, 3 bases remained unmatched. CDR3 length: 15 residues. Germline CDR1 SGHRS, CDR2 YFSETQ. The DNA for the CDR3 is TGCGCCAGCAGCTTGCTGGGACTAGCGGGCAACATTCAGTACTTC. Translated: CASSLLGLAGNIQYF.

The chain is built from TRBV6-5 and TRBJ2-5; D remains unclear. Trimming cost V 4 bases and J 5 bases, with 11 bases left between them. CDR3 size: 13 residues. The germline V gene has CDR1 MNHEY and CDR2 SVGAGI. CDR3 bases: TGTGCCAGCAGTTCGCCGGCCGGGGAGACCCAGTACTTC. Translated, it gives CASSSPAGETQYF.

This chain uses TRBV5-6 with TRBJ1-2; D unresolved. Germline assignment: CDR1 SGHDT and CDR2 YYEEEE. The CDR3 runs to 12 residues. Trimming shortened V by 6 bases and J by 8 bases, and 14 bases separated the two germline ends. CDR3 region: CASTVEGSGYTF. The DNA for the CDR3 is TGTGCCAGCACCGTCGAGGGTTCGGGCTACACCTTC.

This chain joins TRBV11-2 and TRBJ2-1; 7 bases line up with TRBD2. The V gene end was trimmed by 0 bases and the J gene end by 7 bases; junction bases not matched to a gene: 3. CDR3 length equals 14 residues. Germline CDR1 and CDR2: SGHAT and FQNNGV. CDR3 loop: CASSLDRLANEQFF. The CDR3 region has the DNA TGTGCCAGCAGCTTAGACCGACTAGCAAATGAGCAGTTCTTC.

This clonotype was seen a handful of times. This chain links TRBV6-2 or TRBV6-3 with TRBJ2-7; D is undetermined. Germline values: CDR1 MNHEY, CDR2 SVGEGT. Trimming pared 8 bases from V and 7 bases from J, leaving 15 bases between. The CDR3 has 12 residues. Here the CDR3 DNA reads TGTGCCAGCGGAGCGAGGCGTTTTGAGCAGTACGTC. Protein sequence: CASGARRFEQYV.

Only a few counts were recorded for this clonotype. This rearrangement joins TRBV15 to TRBJ2-7, with a tentative D call TRBD1 (5 bases). The CDR3 consists of 15 residues. Germline V gene lookup returns CDR1 LNHNV and CDR2 YYDKDF (reference sequence). V dropped 0 bases and J dropped 2 bases, with 11 bases sitting between them. CDR3 residues: CATSRDLPDTYEQYF. CDR3 DNA: TGTGCCACCAGCAGAGATCTTCCGGACACCTACGAGCAGTACTTC.